This TCR beta chain comes out of a study of T cell repertoires in cytomegalovirus infection. From germline, CDR1 is MNHNY and CDR2 SVGAGI (reference sequence). The V and J ends lost 8 bases and 0 bases, in that order; junction bases with no gene match: 5. The CDR3 contains 16 residues. Details on this clonotype: Its cognate antigen is unknown.

A single record per CDR3 protein comes from TCRdb applying MiXCR to the reads. This sample carries approximately 340,000 distinct CDR3 sequences, about 29% of them seen once, and the ten largest clones take around 20%. The material was cultured PBMCs, obtained from culture after CMV antigen stimulation. J is TRBJ2-2 and V is TRBV6-6, with 11 bases that match TRBD2. This sequence originates from a human donor in good health (CMV status not recorded). Some clones in this sample may be carry-over from other donors' samples. As DNA, the CDR3 is TGTGCCAGCTATCGTAGCGGGAGGGCGAACACCGGGGAGCTGTTTTTT. It is translated as CASYRSGRANTGELFF.